This entry is about one T cell receptor beta chain. This receptor's antigen is unknown. The input lacks base qualities; no much larger clone sits a single base away. Patients with autoimmune disease history or receiving systemic immunosuppression were excluded from the trial. Peripheral blood for TCR sequencing was collected from all dose cohorts at baseline, on cycle 4 day 1, and on cycle 7 day 1. The samples were taken from a phase I, first-in-human, multicenter, open-label dose-escalation trial of ivuxolimab. Adults with locally advanced or metastatic head and neck squamous cell, hepatocellular, melanoma or renal cell carcinoma were enrolled in the trial. Before TCR sequencing, CD4+ T cells and CD8+ T cells from peripheral blood were sorted into separate populations. From cysteine to phenylalanine, the CDR3 is 15 amino acids long. The kept DNA is CDR3 alone, 45 bases in frame from the first base. CDR1 and CDR2 were assigned from the germline V gene as SGHTA and FQGNSA. V was cut back by 5 bases and J by 2 bases, leaving a gap of 16 bases between them.

To sequence the TCRbeta CDR3 region, genomic DNA was isolated from the sorted cells. TCRbeta CDR3 regions were sequenced using the immunoSEQ Assay. Drawn from immuneACCESS, this table holds only the in-frame rearrangements with V and J called that TCRdb kept. Clones are partly lost; checked studies trace under half to an unresolved V gene and leave the rest unexplained. The sample yields about 43,000 clones; around 87% were counted once. The ten largest clones take up approximately 11% of the sample. This sample was taken from a study of OX40 agonist ivuxolimab in advanced cancers. About the investigation overall: The costimulatory receptor OX40 (CD134) was targeted by ivuxolimab, a fully human IgG2 agonistic monoclonal antibody. Of the approximately 50 dose-escalation patients, hepatocellular carcinoma was present in approximately 20, melanoma in approximately 15, renal cell carcinoma in 9 and head and neck cancer in 9. Patients were allowed to have had prior anti-PD-1, anti-PD-L1 or anti-CTLA-4 therapy, and 40% to 45% of the dose-escalation patients had previously received checkpoint inhibitors. The monotherapy dose-escalation portion (N of about 47 patients) of the phase I ivuxolimab trial is reported in the paper. Three dose-escalation patients achieved partial responses, one with hepatocellular carcinoma and two with cutaneous melanoma. Intravenous ivuxolimab was administered to patients every 2 weeks at six dose levels: 0.01, 0.1, 0.3, 1.5, 3 and 10 mg/kg. The purpose of peripheral TCRbeta sequencing was to test whether ivuxolimab changed TCR sequence diversity and led to clonal T-cell expansion. In the dose-escalation cohort, 82.7% of patients were male, and the mean age was around 60 years, with a range of about 23 to 80. What the study reported, not specific to this receptor: The antigen specificity of the peripheral T cells that underwent clonal expansion was not determined. Low levels of normalized T-cell clonal expansion were also shown by some nonresponding patients. In the 0.1-3.0 mg/kg groups, partial responders had among the lowest normalized peripheral clonal expansion, particularly in CD8+ T cells. After ivuxolimab, expanded clones were on average more numerous among CD8+ T cells than among CD4+ T cells. At doses of 0.1 to 3.0 mg/kg, clonal expansion of both CD4+ and CD8+ T cells in blood was seen between baseline and week 6.

This clonotype originated in an adult with an advanced solid tumor such as melanoma, head and neck, liver or kidney cancer. The sample here was CD4+ or CD8+ T cells sorted from blood, taken in a trial of the OX40 agonist ivuxolimab. The sequence joins TRBV7-2 to TRBJ2-7; a tentative D match to TRBD2 spans 6 bases. The CDR3 has the sequence CASSPGSGAPYEQYF. The sequenced DNA is TGTGCCAGCAGCCCCGGGTCGGGAGCCCCCTACGAGCAGTACTTC. The CDR3 plus the reference TRBV7-2 and TRBJ2-7 genes for the other parts give the full variable domain: GAGVSQSPSNKVTEKGKDVELRCDPISGHTALYWYRQSLGQGLEFLIYFQGNSAPDKSGLPSDRFSAERTGGSVSTLTIQRTQQEDSAVYLCASSPGSGAPYEQYFGPGTRLTVT.